What follows are 9 T cell receptor beta chains derived from one specimen sequenced in a study of chemoradiotherapy in HPV16-positive cancers. Only in-frame clones appear in the TCRdb table, and some are missing; sequencing was by immunoSEQ multiplex PCR. The table records about 16,000 clones, about three quarters of them present only once. The material sequenced was tumor tissue, taken from a patient who underwent chemoradiotherapy. These receptors all come from a human donor with HPV-associated anogenital cancer.

The chain is built from TRBV10-1 and TRBJ2-7; a possible D gene is TRBD1 (5 bases). V lost 6 bases and J lost 0, with 21 bases in between. Germline V gives CDR1 WNHNN, CDR2 SYGVQD (reference sequence). The CDR3 is 17 amino acids. In DNA, the CDR3 is TGCGCCAGCAGCCACCAAACAGGTAATAGGGGCTCCTACGAGCAGTACTTC. Translation gives CASSHQTGNRGSYEQYF.

The V call is TRBV5-4, the J call TRBJ2-3, with a weak D call TRBD1 (5 bases). Trimming shortened V by 5 bases and J by 2 bases, and 12 bases separated the two germline ends. The germline CDR1 and CDR2 sequences are SGHNT and YYREEE (reference sequence). This CDR3 comprises 14 residues. The CDR3 DNA follows: TGTGCCAGCAGATCCGGACAACTCACAGATACGCAGTATTTT. It encodes CASRSGQLTDTQYF.

This chain connects TRBV5-1 to TRBJ2-5; TRBD2 is a possible D gene (7 bases). Germline CDR1 and CDR2: SGHRS and YFSETQ. CDR3 size: 15 residues. The V and J ends lost 0 bases and 4 bases respectively, with 13 bases between them. The DNA of the CDR3 is TGCGCCAGCAGCTTGGGTCGGGGGGCGTCAGAGACCCAGTACTTC. Encoded protein: CASSLGRGASETQYF.

The rearrangement links TRBV5-1 to TRBJ2-1; perhaps D is TRBD1 or TRBD2 (5 bases each). The CDR3 totals 15 residues. The V end lost 8 bases, the J end lost 7 bases, and 22 bases lay between the germline ends. Germline V gene lookup returns CDR1 SGHRS and CDR2 YFSETQ. CDR3 in amino acids: CASTSDGSGRNEQFF. The CDR3 nucleotides are TGCGCCAGTACCTCGGACGGGTCGGGACGTAATGAGCAGTTCTTC.

The chain combines TRBV2 with TRBJ2-3; the match to TRBD1 covers 7 bases. CDR1 SNHLY and CDR2 FYNNEI come from the germline V gene. This CDR3 has 12 amino acids. V trimming: 10 bases; J trimming: 3 bases; junction bases outside the gene matches: 4. CDR3 DNA sequence: TGTGCCACAGGGGGTCAGACAGATACGCAGTATTTT. It specifies CATGGQTDTQYF.

The genes are TRBV10-1 and TRBJ2-1; TRBD2 agrees at 10 bases. The V segment lost 3 bases and the J segment 9 bases; nucleotides outside the gene matches: 5. The CDR3 length is 14 residues. The germline V gene has CDR1 WNHNN and CDR2 SYGVQD (reference sequence). For the CDR3, the DNA is TGCGCCAGCAGTGACCAGCGGGGGGGCCTTGAGCAGTTCTTC. It codes for CASSDQRGGLEQFF.

The chain employs TRBV2 and TRBJ2-2; D is unresolved. CDR1 is SNHLY, CDR2 FYNNEI, per germline. V was trimmed by 4 bases and J by 5 bases, leaving 8 bases between them. The CDR3 covers 13 residues. The CDR3 here is CASSVSRTGELFF. CDR3 coding DNA: TGTGCCAGCAGTGTCTCGCGGACCGGGGAGCTGTTTTTT.

J is TRBJ2-3 and V is TRBV9; D may match TRBD1 or TRBD2 (5 bases each). CDR1 is SGDLS, CDR2 YYNGEE, per germline. The length of the CDR3 is 14 residues. V was trimmed by 0 bases and J by 7 bases, leaving 12 bases between them. CDR3 in DNA: TGTGCCAGCAGCGTAGTGGGGGAGTCGTATACGCAGTATTTT. Its protein product is CASSVVGESYTQYF.

V and J are TRBV11-2 and TRBJ2-2, with 8 bases lining up with TRBD1. J gave up 4 bases and V 1 base, and 8 bases lay outside the gene matches. Germline V gene sequence: CDR1 SGHAT, CDR2 FQNNGV. The CDR3 is 17 amino acids. The CDR3 DNA sequence: TGTGCCAGCAGCTTAGGCCATCAGGGGGCGGGCACCGGGGAGCTGTTTTTT. Translation gives CASSLGHQGAGTGELFF.